The TCR beta chain under discussion was sequenced for a study of control samples from healthy donors and cancer patients. The method was immunoSEQ multiplex PCR; TCRdb's version includes in-frame clones alone and lacks a portion of them. The table includes some 130,000 clones, about 95% detected once. The J segment lost 10 bases and the V segment lost 5 bases, leaving 8 bases of the junction unmatched. The length of the CDR3 is 14 residues. CDR1 SEHNR and CDR2 FQNEAQ come from the germline V gene (reference sequence). This receptor was taken from a man younger than 40 in good health. Sequenced input: blood. V gene TRBV7-9 combines with J gene TRBJ2-6, with 7 nucleotides matching TRBD1. The CDR3 bases are TGTGCCAGCAGCCGAGGTGACAGGGAAAACGTCCTGACTTTC. This codes for CASSRGDRENVLTF. Variable domain in full (rest from reference TRBV7-9 and TRBJ2-6): DTGVSQNPRHKITKRGQNVTFRCDPISEHNRLYWYRQTLGQGPEFLTYFQNEAQLEKSRLLSDRFSAERPKGSFSTLEIQRTEQGDSAMYLCASSRGDRENVLTFGAGSRLTVL.